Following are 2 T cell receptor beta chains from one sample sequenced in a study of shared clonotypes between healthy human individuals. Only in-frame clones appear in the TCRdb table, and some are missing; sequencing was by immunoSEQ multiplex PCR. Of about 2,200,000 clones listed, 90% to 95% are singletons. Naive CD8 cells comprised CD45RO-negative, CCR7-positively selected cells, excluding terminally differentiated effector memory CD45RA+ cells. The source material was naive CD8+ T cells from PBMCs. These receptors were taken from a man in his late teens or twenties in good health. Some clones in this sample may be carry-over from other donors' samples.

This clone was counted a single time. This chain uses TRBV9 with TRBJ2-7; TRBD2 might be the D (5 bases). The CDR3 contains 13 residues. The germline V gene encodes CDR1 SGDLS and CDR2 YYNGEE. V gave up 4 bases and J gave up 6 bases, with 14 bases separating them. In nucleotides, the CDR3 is TGTGCCAGCAGCCTAGCCCCAGGTTTCGAGCAGTACTTC. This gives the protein CASSLAPGFEQYF.

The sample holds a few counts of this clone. This CDR3 is CASSHTLRGANYGYTF. The CDR3 nucleotides are TGTGCCAGCAGCCACACGCTCAGGGGAGCTAACTATGGCTACACCTTC. This chain uses TRBV7-9 with TRBJ1-2, with D maybe TRBD1 (6 bases). Germline V gene lookup returns CDR1 SEHNR and CDR2 FQNEAQ (reference sequence). CDR3 length: 16 residues. V lost 5 bases and J 0 bases, leaving 16 bases between the germline ends.